Following are 30 T cell receptor beta chains from one sample sequenced in a study of monozygotic twins with inflammatory bowel disease. TCRdb re-analyzed the 5' RACE reads; it lists each CDR3 protein once, without DNA. The sample table sets out about 450,000 distinct CDR3 sequences. Source material: blood. These receptors originate from a human donor with ulcerative colitis or Crohn's disease, or a healthy co-twin of an affected twin (not recorded which).

This chain links TRBV10-3 with TRBJ1-2; the D call of TRBD1 rests on TCRdb alone, since no DNA is present to check it. Germline V gene sequence: CDR1 ENHRY, CDR2 SYGVKD. The CDR3 loop spans 13 amino acids. CDR3 in amino acids: CAISWGFDYGYTF.

The chain has TRBV5-1 and TRBJ2-1; TCRdb returns TRBD2, unconfirmable since there is no DNA. Germline CDR1 is SGHRS and CDR2 is YFSETQ. The length of the CDR3 is 16 residues. This chain's CDR3 is CASSFGREVGSDEQFF.

V usage is TRBV18 and J usage is TRBJ2-7; the D call from TCRdb, TRBD1, cannot be confirmed without DNA. The CDR3 is 14 residues long. Per germline, CDR1 KGHSH and CDR2 LQKENI. This CDR3 reads CASSFGTLDYEQYF.

V usage is TRBV3-1 and J usage is TRBJ1-2; with no DNA, the TCRdb D assignment of TRBD1 cannot be verified. CDR1 and CDR2 from the germline V gene are LGHDT and YNNKEL (reference sequence). This CDR3 is built from 14 residues. The chain's CDR3 is CASSQGQASAGYTF.

The V gene is TRBV28, the J gene TRBJ2-2; checking the TCRdb D call of TRBD1 is not possible without DNA. The CDR3 sequence is 15 residues long. Germline V lookup: CDR1 MDHEN, CDR2 SYDVKM. This CDR3 is CASQGGAANTGELFF.

The chain employs TRBV5-1 and TRBJ2-3; the TRBD2 assignment by TCRdb is unverifiable without DNA. Germline V gives CDR1 SGHRS, CDR2 YFSETQ. CDR3 size: 19 residues. This CDR3 reads CASSLAAGAGGPITDTQYF.

The chain has TRBV29-1 and TRBJ2-1; the TCRdb D gene call, TRBD1, has no DNA to confirm it. The germline CDR1 and CDR2 sequences are SQVTM and ANQGSEA. The CDR3 covers 14 residues. CDR3 region: CSVEKGGAGNEQFF.

CDR3 loop: CASSLWGPAYEQYF. V usage is TRBV7-2 and J usage is TRBJ2-7; with no DNA, the TCRdb D assignment of TRBD1 cannot be verified. Germline CDR1 is SGHTA and CDR2 is FQGNSA. There are 14 residues in the CDR3.

The rearrangement links TRBV5-6 to TRBJ1-1; lacking DNA, the TRBD1 call made by TCRdb goes unchecked. The germline CDR1 and CDR2 sequences are SGHDT and YYEEEE. The CDR3 runs to 15 residues. The chain's CDR3 is CASSLRGHQNTEAFF.

The V gene is TRBV20-1, the J gene TRBJ1-2. Germline assignment: CDR1 DFQATT and CDR2 SNEGSKA (reference sequence). This CDR3 has 13 residues. The CDR3 spells CSARDQVTWRYTF.

This chain connects TRBV28 to TRBJ1-1; the D call from TCRdb, TRBD1, cannot be confirmed without DNA. This CDR3 has 15 amino acids. Looked up from germline, CDR1 is MDHEN and CDR2 is SYDVKM. CDR3 protein: CATNRQGIMNTEAFF.

V gene TRBV12-3 or TRBV12-4 combines with J gene TRBJ2-6; TCRdb designates TRBD1, a call that cannot be tested without DNA. This CDR3 contains 15 residues. The CDR3 here is CASSPRALGANVLTF.

V is TRBV20-1 and J is TRBJ1-2; as DNA is missing, the TRBD1 call by TCRdb cannot be tested. Germline assignment: CDR1 DFQATT and CDR2 SNEGSKA (reference sequence). The CDR3 extends over 15 amino acids. CDR3 sequence reads: CSARRQGTRLYGYTF.

The genes are TRBV15 and TRBJ2-5; the D call of TRBD1 rests on TCRdb alone, since no DNA is present to check it. Germline V gene lookup returns CDR1 LNHNV and CDR2 YYDKDF (reference sequence). CDR3 length: 17 residues. CDR3 amino acids: CATSRAKGTGGWETQYF.

The V gene is TRBV6-6, the J gene TRBJ1-2; TCRdb picks TRBD1, but there is no DNA to check that call. Germline loops: CDR1 MNHNY, CDR2 SVGAGI (reference sequence). This CDR3 is built from 13 residues. This CDR3 reads CASSWDRVDGYTF.

The chain carries TRBV11-1 and TRBJ2-7; TCRdb designates TRBD1, a call that cannot be tested without DNA. Germline loops: CDR1 SGHAT, CDR2 FQDESV (reference sequence). CDR3 size: 15 residues. The CDR3 reads CASSQPGLGSYEQYF. The full variable domain, in which reference TRBV11-1 and TRBJ2-7 provide the parts outside the CDR3, is EAEVAQSPRYKITEKSQAVAFWCDPISGHATLYWYRQILGQGPELLVQFQDESVVDDSQLPKDRFSAERLKGVDSTLKIQPAELGDSAMYLCASSQPGLGSYEQYFGPGTRLTVT.

The chain links TRBV6-4 to TRBJ2-3. This CDR3 has 13 residues. CDR1 and CDR2 (germline): MRHNA, SNTAGT. The CDR3 reads CASSVDASNTQYF.

The chain has TRBV7-9 and TRBJ2-1. Germline-derived CDR1 and CDR2 are SEHNR and FQNEAQ (reference sequence). The CDR3 runs 12 residues. CDR3 region: CASSLGVQEQFF. Supplemented by reference TRBV7-9 and TRBJ2-1, the full variable domain reads DTGVSQNPRHKITKRGQNVTFRCDPISEHNRLYWYRQTLGQGPEFLTYFQNEAQLEKSRLLSDRFSAERPKGSFSTLEIQRTEQGDSAMYLCASSLGVQEQFFGPGTRLTVL.

The chain carries TRBV18 and TRBJ2-7; the TCRdb D gene call, TRBD1, has no DNA to confirm it. Germline V CDR1 and CDR2: KGHSH, LQKENI. CDR3 size: 13 residues. The CDR3: CASSLRQGDEQYF.

The J gene is TRBJ2-5, the V gene TRBV12-3 or TRBV12-4; the D gene TCRdb calls, TRBD1, cannot be checked with no DNA. There are 14 residues in the CDR3. The CDR3 protein is CASSLYTGGETQYF.

The chain recombines TRBV15 with TRBJ2-1; TCRdb picks TRBD2, but there is no DNA to check that call. Germline V CDR1 and CDR2: LNHNV, YYDKDF (reference sequence). CDR3 size: 16 residues. The CDR3 loop reads CATSRGRTSGENEQFF.

The chain recombines TRBV14 with TRBJ2-1; TCRdb returns TRBD2, unconfirmable since there is no DNA. CDR3 length: 17 residues. Germline V gene data show CDR1 as SGHDN and CDR2 as FVKESK. CDR3 residues: CASSPSTRDYLYNEQFF.

The chain has TRBV7-9 and TRBJ2-6; TCRdb lists TRBD1, though no DNA is available to test this call. The CDR3 loop spans 16 amino acids. The germline gives CDR1 SEHNR, CDR2 FQNEAQ (reference sequence). CDR3 in amino acids: CASHRQGHSGANVLTF. Filled out from reference TRBV7-9 and TRBJ2-6, the complete variable domain reads DTGVSQNPRHKITKRGQNVTFRCDPISEHNRLYWYRQTLGQGPEFLTYFQNEAQLEKSRLLSDRFSAERPKGSFSTLEIQRTEQGDSAMYLCASHRQGHSGANVLTFGAGSRLTVL.

This chain joins TRBV2 and TRBJ1-1; TCRdb designates TRBD1, a call that cannot be tested without DNA. The CDR3 extends over 14 amino acids. The V gene's germline CDR1 is SNHLY and CDR2 FYNNEI. The CDR3 reads CASTVEGANTEAFF.

This sequence joins TRBV30 and TRBJ2-3. The CDR3 length is 16 residues. CDR1 is GTSNPN, CDR2 SVGIG, per germline (reference sequence). CDR3 residues: CAWSPHPDPSTDTQYF. The entire variable domain, with the rest obtained from reference TRBV30 and TRBJ2-3, is as follows: SQTIHQWPATLVQPVGSPLSLECTVEGTSNPNLYWYRQAAGRGLQLLFYSVGIGQISSEVPQNLSASRPQDRQFILSSKKLLLSDSGFYLCAWSPHPDPSTDTQYFGPGTRLTVL.

The V call is TRBV7-9, the J call TRBJ2-1; the TRBD1 assignment by TCRdb is unverifiable without DNA. The CDR3 totals 16 residues. Germline CDR1 SEHNR, CDR2 FQNEAQ (reference sequence). The chain's CDR3 is CASSLAKTGAYNEQFF.

The chain couples TRBV5-4 to TRBJ2-3. The CDR3 sequence is 15 residues long. Germline lookup yields CDR1 SGHNT and CDR2 YYREEE (reference sequence). The CDR3 region is CASSLNIASTDTQYF.

The gene calls are TRBV12-3 or TRBV12-4 and TRBJ2-3. This CDR3 region has 14 residues. This chain's CDR3 is CASSWSKSTDTQYF.

The chain links TRBV6-1 to TRBJ2-7; TCRdb's D gene call, TRBD1, goes unchecked for lack of DNA. Germline V gene lookup returns CDR1 MNHNS and CDR2 SASEGT. CDR3 size: 14 residues. The CDR3 here is CASRTRTGEDEQYF.

The chain uses TRBV15 and TRBJ2-3; TCRdb indicates TRBD1, and absent DNA this call remains unverified. There are 13 residues in the CDR3. Germline loops: CDR1 LNHNV, CDR2 YYDKDF (reference sequence). The chain's CDR3 is CATSREQGDTQYF.